This section outlines one T cell receptor beta chain sequence together with its context. Its target antigen remains unknown. Qualities for individual bases were not recorded, and no much larger clone is one base off. The TCR beta CDR3 region was amplified from genomic DNA by two rounds of multiplex PCR. In the first PCR round, primers specific to each TRBV and TRBJ gene were used, and the primer sequences were filed in Chinese patent CN105087789A. Universal primers were used in the second PCR round. The Roche High Pure PCR Template Preparation Kit was used to extract genomic DNA from frozen PBMCs. Paired-end sequencing with 151 bp reads was performed on the libraries using an Illumina HiSeq 3000. The study's own analysis went as follows. Raw reads lacking the multiplex PCR primer sequences were removed with CutAdapt. Using PEAR, the high-quality paired reads were merged into contigs. By aligning each contig to reference sequences, MiXCR assigned the TRB V, D and J gene segments to that contig. CDR3 sequences were clustered by base quality and sequence similarity to remove sequencing errors. Diversity was calculated as Shannon entropy divided by the natural log of the number of productive TCR sequences. To get clonality, Shannon entropy was divided by the natural log of the number of unique clonotypes, and that result was subtracted from one. Using the Youden index from ROC curves, the researchers picked the repertoire-metric cut-offs for progression-free survival, and all analyses were carried out in R 3.5.3. TCRdb trimmed public reads at Q25 via fastp, called clones via MiXCR and kept in-frame beta chains. When rows share a CDR3 protein, they turn into one entry using the most common DNA and genes. In this record, the V and J calls reflect TCRdb's handling and not the investigators' own analysis. For this sample there are around 15,000 distinct CDR3 sequences; about 50% appear just once. The leading ten clones occupy 38% of the sample.

Including cysteine and phenylalanine, the CDR3 has 18 amino acids. Only the CDR3 portion is preserved as DNA: 54 bases, with reading frame beginning at the first base. CDR1 is given as SEHNR and CDR2 as FQNEAQ, both from the germline V gene (reference sequence). Here V drops 4 bases and J drops 1 base, and the junction holds 13 bases not matched to any gene. The data were obtained in a study of prognosis after radiotherapy for stage I lung cancer (dated by TCRdb to the early 2020s). For the study in its entirety: Between April 2018 and early 2019, over 15 patients with stage I NSCLC were enrolled in Nanjing, China. The patients included over 13 who had newly diagnosed primary stage I lung tumors, along with about 5 others who had oligometastatic NSCLC after their primary tumor had been surgically resected. All patients were regarded as medically inoperable, because of comorbidities in roughly twelve patients and refusal of surgery in about seven patients. Ages in the cohort of 13 men and about 6 women ranged from about 50 to 85 years, with a median of 74. Squamous cell carcinoma histology was identified in seven patients, and adenocarcinoma histology was identified in about a dozen patients. Image-guided IMRT or VMAT was used to deliver SBRT in 3 to 5 fractions at a biologically effective dose of at least 100 Gy. In every patient, SBRT was given without any concurrent therapy. About 20% of the 19 patients developed distant metastases after SBRT, at a median of around 7 months; the other 15 showed no significant progression. This study profiled peripheral blood TCR beta repertoires from stage I NSCLC patients before and after stereotactic body radiotherapy and linked the repertoires to distant failure. For each of the roughly 19 patients, one blood sample was taken before SBRT and one after, so the study sequenced around 40 samples in total. What the authors observed across the whole study: A decrease in unique TCR clone counts was observed after SBRT (median around 9,800 before versus approximately 6,900 after; Wilcoxon paired P=0.011). None of the reported P values were adjusted for multiple comparisons. TRBV and TRBJ usage frequencies reportedly differed by metastasis status, in two V genes at baseline and in roughly ten V and two J genes after SBRT. The small cohort and short follow-up limited the study, so independent validation of the findings is needed. Tumor specificity of expanded TCR clones was not determined. Post-SBRT Shannon entropy and its change from baseline were lower in patients who developed distant metastases; baseline Shannon entropy was not associated with metastases.

No patient had a history of other malignancies or prior chemotherapy or radiotherapy, and all had node-negative disease on CT and PET/CT. At each of the two time points, approximately 6.2 milliliters of peripheral venous blood were collected into EDTA tubes. PBMCs were isolated by Ficoll-Paque Plus density-gradient centrifugation. Right after collection, samples were kept at -80 degrees C until analysis. This clonotype was obtained from a donor of 50 years or more with non-small cell lung cancer. The rearranged chain carries TRBV7-9 and TRBJ2-7; TRBD1 matches 10 bases in the middle. The specimen was PBMCs, collected before or after stereotactic body radiation therapy (not recorded which). The bases read TGTGCCAGCAGCTCAGCACGGACAGGGGGAATTGGGTCCTACGAGCAGTACTTC. This codes for CASSSARTGGIGSYEQYF.